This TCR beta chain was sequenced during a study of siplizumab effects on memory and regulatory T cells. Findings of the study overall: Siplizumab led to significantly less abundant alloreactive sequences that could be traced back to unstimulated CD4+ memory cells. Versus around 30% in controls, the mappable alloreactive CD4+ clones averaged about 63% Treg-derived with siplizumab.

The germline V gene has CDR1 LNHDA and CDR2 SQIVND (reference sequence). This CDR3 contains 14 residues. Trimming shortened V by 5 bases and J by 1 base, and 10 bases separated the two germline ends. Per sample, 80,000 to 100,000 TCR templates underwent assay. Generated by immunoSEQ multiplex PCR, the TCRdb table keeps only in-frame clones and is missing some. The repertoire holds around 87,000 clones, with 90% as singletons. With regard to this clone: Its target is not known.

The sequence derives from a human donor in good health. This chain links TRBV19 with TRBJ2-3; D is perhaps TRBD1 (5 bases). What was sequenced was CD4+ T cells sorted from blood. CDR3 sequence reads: CASSRRRGTDTQYF. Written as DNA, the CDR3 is TGTGCCAGTAGTCGCCGCAGGGGCACAGATACGCAGTATTTT.